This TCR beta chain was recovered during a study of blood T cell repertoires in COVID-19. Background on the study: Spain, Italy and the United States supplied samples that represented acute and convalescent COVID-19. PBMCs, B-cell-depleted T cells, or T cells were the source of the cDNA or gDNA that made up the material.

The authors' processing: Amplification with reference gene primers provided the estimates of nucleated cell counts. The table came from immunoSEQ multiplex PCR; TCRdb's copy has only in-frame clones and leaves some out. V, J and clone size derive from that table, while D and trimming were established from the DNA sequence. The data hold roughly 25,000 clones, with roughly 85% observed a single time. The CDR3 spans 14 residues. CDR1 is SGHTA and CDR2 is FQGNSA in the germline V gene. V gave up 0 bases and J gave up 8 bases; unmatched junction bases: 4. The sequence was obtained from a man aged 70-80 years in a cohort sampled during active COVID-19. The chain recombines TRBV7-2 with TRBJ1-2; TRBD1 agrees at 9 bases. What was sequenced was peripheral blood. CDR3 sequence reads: CASSLARQGGGYTF. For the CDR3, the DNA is TGTGCCAGCAGCTTAGCGCGACAGGGGGGCGGCTACACCTTC. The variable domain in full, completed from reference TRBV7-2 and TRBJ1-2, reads GAGVSQSPSNKVTEKGKDVELRCDPISGHTALYWYRQSLGQGLEFLIYFQGNSAPDKSGLPSDRFSAERTGGSVSTLTIQRTQQEDSAVYLCASSLARQGGGYTFGSGTRLTVV.